This T cell receptor (beta chain) was recorded in a study of identical twins. Findings of the study overall: Clonotypes of the beta chain that were abundant in cord blood carried fewer insertions (memory repertoires showed none).

TCRdb independently ran MiXCR on the 5' RACE reads; one entry per CDR3 protein. The repertoire holds roughly 720,000 distinct CDR3 sequences, about 18% seen once, with about 12% in the top ten. This clonotype was seen a handful of times. What it recognizes is unknown. The sample was also reused in another study, on T cells expressing NK-cell markers. That investigation notes: About six of the donors carried dominant NKG2C+ clonotypes that took up about 1.0-7.5% of their CD8+ T cells.

This receptor was obtained from a woman between 18 and 29 years old in good health. Sequenced material: PBMCs.

The CDR3 here is CASSNSGENTEAFF. In DNA form, the CDR3 reads TGTGCCAGCAGTAATAGCGGGGAGAACACTGAAGCTTTCTTT. The chain has TRBV12-3 or TRBV12-4 and TRBJ1-1; no reliable D call. The ends were cut back, 5 bases at V and 1 base at J, with 11 bases in the middle. This CDR3 contains 14 residues.